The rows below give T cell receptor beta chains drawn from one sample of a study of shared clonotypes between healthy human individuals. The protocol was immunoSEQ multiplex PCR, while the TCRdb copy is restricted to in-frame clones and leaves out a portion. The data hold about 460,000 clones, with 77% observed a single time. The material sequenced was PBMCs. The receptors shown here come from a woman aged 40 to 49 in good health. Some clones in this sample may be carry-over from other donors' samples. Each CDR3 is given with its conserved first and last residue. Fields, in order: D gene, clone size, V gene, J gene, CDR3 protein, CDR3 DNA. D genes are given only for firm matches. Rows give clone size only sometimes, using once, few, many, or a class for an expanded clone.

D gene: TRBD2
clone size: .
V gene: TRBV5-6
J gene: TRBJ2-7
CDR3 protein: CASSKGLAGGLPQYF
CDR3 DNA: TGTGCCAGCAGCAAGGGACTAGCGGGAGGACTCCCGCAGTACTTC

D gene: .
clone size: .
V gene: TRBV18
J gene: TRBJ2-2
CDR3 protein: CASSPLTFEAGELFF
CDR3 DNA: TGTGCCAGCTCACCACTGACTTTTGAGGCCGGGGAGCTGTTTTTT

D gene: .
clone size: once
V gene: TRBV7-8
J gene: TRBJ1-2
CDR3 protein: CASSFRSAALGPNYGYTF
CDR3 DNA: TGTGCCAGCAGCTTCAGGTCGGCAGCCCTCGGGCCCAACTATGGCTACACCTTC

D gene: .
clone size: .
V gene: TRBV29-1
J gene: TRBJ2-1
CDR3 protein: CSVERGAGEQFF
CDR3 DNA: TGCAGCGTTGAGAGAGGGGCGGGTGAGCAGTTCTTC

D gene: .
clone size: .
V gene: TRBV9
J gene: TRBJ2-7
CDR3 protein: CASPKRGRHEQYF
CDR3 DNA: TGTGCCAGCCCTAAAAGGGGGAGGCACGAGCAGTACTTC

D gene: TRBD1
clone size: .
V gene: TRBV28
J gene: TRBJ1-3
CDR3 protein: CASSMTGRGNTIYF
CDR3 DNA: TGTGCCAGCAGTATGACAGGGAGAGGAAACACCATATATTTT

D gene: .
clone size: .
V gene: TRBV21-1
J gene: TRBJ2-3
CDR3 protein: CASSKRGHRDRRTDTQYF
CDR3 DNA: TGTGCCAGCAGCAAAAGGGGACACCGGGACAGGCGCACAGATACGCAGTATTTT

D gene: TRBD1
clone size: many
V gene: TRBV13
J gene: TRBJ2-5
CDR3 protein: CASSLIGTAQYF
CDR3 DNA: TGTGCCAGCAGCTTAATCGGGACAGCCCAGTACTTC

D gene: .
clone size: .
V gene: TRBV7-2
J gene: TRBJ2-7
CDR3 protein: CASSLVGAQGMEQYF
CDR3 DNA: TGTGCCAGCAGCTTGGTGGGGGCGCAAGGGATGGAGCAGTACTTC

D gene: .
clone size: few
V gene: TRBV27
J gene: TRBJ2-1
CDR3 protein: CASSFARSPHNEQFF
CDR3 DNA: TGTGCCAGCAGTTTTGCCCGCTCCCCTCACAATGAGCAGTTCTTC

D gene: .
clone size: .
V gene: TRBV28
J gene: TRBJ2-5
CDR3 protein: CASRYGGPGQETQYF
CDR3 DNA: TGTGCCAGCAGGTACGGAGGCCCCGGCCAAGAGACCCAGTACTTC

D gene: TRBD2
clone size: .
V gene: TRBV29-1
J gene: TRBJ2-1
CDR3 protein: CSVDGGWEGYNEQFF
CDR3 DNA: TGCAGCGTTGATGGTGGGTGGGAGGGATACAATGAGCAGTTCTTC

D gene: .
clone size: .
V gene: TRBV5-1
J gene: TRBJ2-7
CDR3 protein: CASSLGGFDEQYF
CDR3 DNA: TGCGCCAGCAGCTTGGGGGGATTTGACGAGCAGTACTTC

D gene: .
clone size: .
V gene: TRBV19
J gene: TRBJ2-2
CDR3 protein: CASTNRGGNTGELFF
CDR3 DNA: TGTGCCAGTACAAATCGAGGGGGGAACACCGGGGAGCTGTTTTTT

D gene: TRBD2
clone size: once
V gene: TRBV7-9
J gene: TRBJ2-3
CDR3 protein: CASRLAGPGTDTQYF
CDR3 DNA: TGTGCCAGCAGATTAGCGGGTCCGGGCACAGATACGCAGTATTTT

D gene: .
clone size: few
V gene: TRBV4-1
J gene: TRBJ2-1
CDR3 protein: CASSQDGLGGSDEQFF
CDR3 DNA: TGCGCCAGCAGCCAAGACGGACTAGGGGGATCCGATGAGCAGTTCTTC

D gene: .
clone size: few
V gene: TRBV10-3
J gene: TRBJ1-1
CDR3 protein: CAIRQSMGRNTEAFF
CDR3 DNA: TGTGCCATCAGACAGTCGATGGGGCGGAACACTGAAGCTTTCTTT

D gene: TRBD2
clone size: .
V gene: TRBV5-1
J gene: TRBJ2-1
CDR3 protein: CASSLRTRSYNEQFF
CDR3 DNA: TGCGCCAGCAGCTTGCGGACTAGGTCCTACAATGAGCAGTTCTTC

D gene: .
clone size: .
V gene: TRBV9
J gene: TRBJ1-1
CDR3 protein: CASSVDVGNTEAFF
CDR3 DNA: TGTGCCAGCAGCGTAGATGTGGGGAACACTGAAGCTTTCTTT